This TCR beta chain was profiled in a study of blood T cell repertoires in COVID-19. Study as a whole: PBMCs, B-cell-depleted T cells, or T cells were the source of the cDNA or gDNA that made up the material.

Seattle patients were enrolled while actively infected and followed longitudinally. The CDR3 sequence is 15 residues long. The V gene's germline CDR1 is MNHEY and CDR2 SVGAGI. V lost 6 bases, J lost 1 base, and 7 bases stayed unmatched. As handled by the study authors: It was from reference gene primer amplification that nucleated cell counts were estimated. Generated by immunoSEQ multiplex PCR, the TCRdb table keeps only in-frame clones and is missing some. V, J and clone size reflect that table, while D and trimming were determined from the DNA. Seen here are around 430,000 clones, approximately 89% observed once, and the top ten hold 10% to 15%.

The rearrangement links TRBV6-5 to TRBJ2-3, with 7 bases aligning to TRBD2. This clonotype was sampled from a woman aged 45-60 years with COVID-19, enrolled during active disease. Sequenced: peripheral blood. The CDR3 is CASRAVGGGTDTQYF. Here the CDR3 DNA reads TGTGCCAGCAGGGCCGTGGGGGGGGGCACAGATACGCAGTATTTT.